This entry lists 31 T cell receptor beta chains sequenced from one sample in a study of blood T cell repertoires in COVID-19. Some clones are missing from TCRdb's copy, which holds only in-frame ones; the method was immunoSEQ multiplex PCR. Of tens of thousands of clones detected, roughly 82% appear once; the ten largest clones hold about 15%. The sequencing input was peripheral blood. The origin of the receptors is a human donor in a cohort sampled during active COVID-19.

This chain joins TRBV5-1 and TRBJ1-4, with D possibly TRBD1 on 6 matching bases. Trimming left V 0 bases short and J 4 bases short, with 10 bases between. The CDR3 runs 15 residues. Germline-derived CDR1 and CDR2 are SGHRS and YFSETQ. In DNA form, the CDR3 reads TGCGCCAGCAGCTTGGGATGGGACAATAATGAAAAACTGTTTTTT. Residues: CASSLGWDNNEKLFF.

The genes are TRBV14 and TRBJ2-1, with 8 bases fitting TRBD2. Losses at the gene ends were 6 bases for V and 9 bases for J; bases not matched to a gene: 10. There are 14 residues in the CDR3. From germline, CDR1 is SGHDN and CDR2 FVKESK. The CDR3 bases are TGTGCCAGCAGACTAAGCGGGAGTAATGGTGAGCAGTTCTTC. This encodes CASRLSGSNGEQFF.

The V call is TRBV15, the J call TRBJ2-5; 9 bases match TRBD1. Germline-derived CDR1 and CDR2 are LNHNV and YYDKDF (reference sequence). CDR3 length: 14 amino acids. V lost 6 bases, J lost 5 bases, and 7 bases stayed unmatched. CDR3 sequence reads: CATRLDRGKETQYF. The CDR3 region has the DNA TGTGCCACCAGGCTGGACAGGGGAAAGGAGACCCAGTACTTC.

V gene TRBV5-4 combines with J gene TRBJ2-1; 10 bases are shared with TRBD2. The germline gives CDR1 SGHNT, CDR2 YYREEE (reference sequence). V lost 4 bases to trimming and J lost 2 bases; unmatched junction nucleotides: 3. The CDR3 runs 15 residues. CDR3 DNA sequence: TGTGCCAGCAGCCCCAGCGGGGGGGCCTACAATGAGCAGTTCTTC. Amino acid sequence: CASSPSGGAYNEQFF.

This chain connects TRBV27 to TRBJ2-6; D gene unclear. The germline V gene encodes CDR1 MNHEY and CDR2 SMNVEV (reference sequence). V lost 1 base and J lost 7, with 11 bases in between. There are 15 residues in the CDR3. The CDR3 region is CASSLLMPGANVLTF. As DNA, the CDR3 is TGTGCCAGCAGTTTATTGATGCCAGGAGCCAACGTCCTGACTTTC.

The gene calls are TRBV5-4 and TRBJ2-5; TRBD2 matches 8 bases. This CDR3 has 15 residues. J gave up 4 bases and V 3 bases, and 8 bases lay outside the gene matches. Germline-derived CDR1 and CDR2 are SGHNT and YYREEE (reference sequence). CDR3 nucleotide sequence: TGTGCCAGCAGCTCGAGGGCGGGGGGAGGAGAGACCCAGTACTTC. Translating it yields CASSSRAGGGETQYF.

This chain links TRBV9 with TRBJ2-2; unclear D gene. V was trimmed by 0 bases and J by 7 bases, leaving 4 bases between them. Germline CDR1 SGDLS, CDR2 YYNGEE. The CDR3 is 12 residues long. CDR3 DNA sequence: TGTGCCAGCAGCGTAGGTTACGGGGAGCTGTTTTTT. Amino acids: CASSVGYGELFF.

The chain joins TRBV6-4 to TRBJ2-1, with 10 bases aligning to TRBD2. Germline V gene lookup returns CDR1 MRHNA and CDR2 SNTAGT. V shed 5 bases, J shed 6 bases, and the junction held 7 bases outside the gene matches. The CDR3 is 15 amino acids. The CDR3 DNA sequence: TGTGCCAGCAGTTCGGGGGTAGCGGGGGGCAATGAGCAGTTCTTC. Translation gives CASSSGVAGGNEQFF.

The rearrangement links TRBV6-6 to TRBJ1-6; TRBD1 agrees at 12 bases. The V and J ends lost 2 bases and 9 bases, in that order; junction bases with no gene match: 2. CDR3 size: 15 residues. CDR1 and CDR2 from the germline V gene are MNHNY and SVGAGI (reference sequence). The CDR3 bases are TGTGCCAGCAGTTACCAGGGACAGGGGGCTTCACCCCTCCACTTT. Encoded protein: CASSYQGQGASPLHF.

This clone was detected only once. The chain links TRBV2 to TRBJ1-5; D perhaps matches TRBD1 (6 bases). V shed 4 bases and J shed 10 bases, with 17 bases lying between them. Germline V gene lookup returns CDR1 SNHLY and CDR2 FYNNEI. The CDR3 has 14 amino acids. CDR3 sequence: CASSVSLKGDPQHF. Here the CDR3 DNA reads TGTGCCAGCAGTGTTTCCCTGAAGGGGGATCCCCAGCATTTT.

This clone showed up just once. The CDR3: CASSQDPRTGGNIQYF. CDR3 DNA: TGCGCCAGCAGCCAAGATCCGCGGACAGGGGGAAACATTCAGTACTTC. The chain links TRBV4-1 to TRBJ2-4; 10 nucleotides agree with TRBD1. This CDR3 contains 16 residues. J was trimmed by 6 bases and V by 0 bases; bases with no gene match: 5. Germline assignment: CDR1 MGHRA and CDR2 YSYEKL.

The chain uses TRBV7-2 and TRBJ1-5, with D possibly TRBD1 on 6 matching bases. CDR1 and CDR2 from the germline V gene are SGHTA and FQGNSA. The CDR3 loop spans 15 amino acids. V lost 3 bases, J lost 4 bases, and 13 bases lay in between. CDR3 amino acids: CASSLSGVMNQPQHF. CDR3 sequence (DNA): TGTGCCAGCAGCTTGTCAGGGGTTATGAATCAGCCCCAGCATTTT.

This chain connects TRBV9 to TRBJ2-2; tentatively, D is TRBD2 (6 bases). This CDR3 region has 13 residues. V was pared by 4 bases and J by 6 bases, with 10 bases between. The germline V gene encodes CDR1 SGDLS and CDR2 YYNGEE. This CDR3 is CASSPWGAGELFF. The CDR3 DNA is TGTGCCAGCAGCCCTTGGGGGGCCGGGGAGCTGTTTTTT.

The V and J genes are TRBV6-5 and TRBJ1-3; D not certain. V was pared by 11 bases and J by 4 bases, with 18 bases between. The CDR3 consists of 14 residues. CDR1 is MNHEY, CDR2 SVGAGI, per germline. In nucleotides, the CDR3 is TGTGCCTCCCGGCTAGTGCTTGGGGGAAACACCATATATTTT. Translation gives CASRLVLGGNTIYF.

V usage is TRBV6-5 and J usage is TRBJ1-5, with D possibly TRBD1 on 6 matching bases. The ends were cut back, 6 bases at V and 2 bases at J, with 11 bases in the middle. CDR3 length equals 14 residues. Germline CDR1 and CDR2: MNHEY and SVGAGI. CDR3 bases: TGTGCCAGCAGGAGCAACAGGGGCAATCAGCCCCAGCATTTT. Translated: CASRSNRGNQPQHF.

This chain connects TRBV3-1 (or the pseudogene TRBV3-2) to TRBJ2-1, with 7 bases lining up with TRBD2. Germline V gives CDR1 LGHDT, CDR2 YNNKEL (reference sequence). The length of the CDR3 is 16 residues. V dropped 1 base and J dropped 0; count of bases not matched to a gene: 3. The CDR3 sequence: CASSQVGGSSYNEQFF. The CDR3, as DNA: TGTGCCAGCAGCCAAGTAGGCGGGAGCTCCTACAATGAGCAGTTCTTC.

V and J are TRBV27 and TRBJ1-2; D gene ambiguous. Germline CDR1 reads MNHEY; CDR2 reads SMNVEV (reference sequence). The CDR3 has 14 residues. The V gene lost 2 bases and the J gene lost 6 bases, with 13 bases spanning the gap. The CDR3 loop reads CASSLPLWANGYTF. CDR3 DNA sequence: TGTGCCAGCAGTTTACCCCTCTGGGCGAATGGCTACACCTTC.

The gene calls are TRBV28 and TRBJ1-3; TRBD1 is a possible D gene (5 bases). CDR1 and CDR2 (germline): MDHEN, SYDVKM. The CDR3 sequence is 13 residues long. V was clipped by 5 bases and J by 9 bases, with 14 bases between them. The CDR3 DNA sequence: TGTGCCAGCAGTATCACTCAGGGTATCACCATATATTTT. Protein product: CASSITQGITIYF.

The chain joins TRBV19 to TRBJ2-7, with D tentatively TRBD2 (5 bases). The germline V and J ends were trimmed by 3 bases and 7 bases, with 13 bases remaining between them. The germline V gene has CDR1 LNHDA and CDR2 SQIVND (reference sequence). CDR3 length equals 13 residues. DNA for the CDR3: TGTGCCAGTAGTATCGGGGTCCGGTGGGAGCAGTACTTC. This encodes CASSIGVRWEQYF.

This sequence joins TRBV7-9 and TRBJ2-7; D ambiguous. V was trimmed by 3 bases and J by 6 bases, leaving 6 bases between them. The germline gives CDR1 SEHNR, CDR2 FQNEAQ (reference sequence). This CDR3 is 11 amino acids long. CDR3 loop: CASSFGLEQYF. The CDR3 nucleotides are TGTGCCAGCAGCTTCGGTCTCGAGCAGTACTTC.

This clone was observed a few times. The V and J genes are TRBV5-6 and TRBJ2-3, with 8 bases identical to TRBD2. The germline CDR1 and CDR2 sequences are SGHDT and YYEEEE. J lost 2 bases, V lost 4 bases, and 12 bases had no gene match. This CDR3 contains 17 residues. CDR3: CASSPRRVAGFTDTQYF. The CDR3 nucleotides are TGTGCCAGCAGCCCCCGTAGGGTAGCGGGATTCACAGATACGCAGTATTTT.

This clone was seen a single time. The chain links TRBV7-8 to TRBJ2-1; 10 positions match TRBD1. J was trimmed by 7 bases and V by 2 bases; bases with no gene match: 5. The CDR3 consists of 15 residues. In germline, CDR1 is SGHVS, CDR2 FQNEAQ. CDR3 DNA sequence: TGTGCCAGCAGCTTACGACAGGGGGCTGCAAATGAGCAGTTCTTC. The encoded protein is CASSLRQGAANEQFF.

The chain carries TRBV7-2 and TRBJ2-1; 8 positions match TRBD2. Trimming cost V 5 bases and J 4 bases; bases outside gene matches: 10. CDR1 is SGHTA, CDR2 FQGNSA, per germline. The CDR3 is 16 amino acids. CDR3 loop: CASSPTRGGGYNEQFF. DNA of the CDR3: TGTGCCAGCAGCCCAACTCGGGGGGGCGGGTACAATGAGCAGTTCTTC. Together with reference TRBV7-2 and TRBJ2-1, the CDR3 gives the full variable domain: GAGVSQSPSNKVTEKGKDVELRCDPISGHTALYWYRQSLGQGLEFLIYFQGNSAPDKSGLPSDRFSAERTGGSVSTLTIQRTQQEDSAVYLCASSPTRGGGYNEQFFGPGTRLTVL.

The chain has TRBV5-1 and TRBJ2-1; D possibly corresponds to TRBD1 (5 bases). This CDR3 region has 14 residues. Trimming pared 3 bases from V and 1 base from J, leaving 8 bases between. Germline V lookup: CDR1 SGHRS, CDR2 YFSETQ. The DNA of the CDR3 is TGCGCCAGCAGCTCAGGGATGTCCTACAATGAGCAGTTCTTC. This translates into CASSSGMSYNEQFF.

The genes are TRBV6-2 or TRBV6-3 and TRBJ2-3; D remains unclear. Germline values: CDR1 MNHEY, CDR2 SVGEGT. Trimming left V 0 bases short and J 0 bases short, with 16 bases between. CDR3 size: 18 residues. The CDR3 DNA sequence: TGTGCCAGCAGTTACTCTGGGCCAACCGGAAAGAGCACAGATACGCAGTATTTT. Protein: CASSYSGPTGKSTDTQYF.

This clone is a singleton in its sample. This chain connects TRBV6-5 to TRBJ2-7; 9 positions agree with TRBD2. CDR1 and CDR2 (germline): MNHEY, SVGAGI. This CDR3 has 14 amino acids. V lost 5 bases and J lost 0; bases outside the gene matches: 2. CDR3 nucleotide sequence: TGTGCCAGCAGTAGGGGACTAGCCTCCTACGAGCAGTACTTC. Its protein product is CASSRGLASYEQYF.

This sequence joins TRBV5-1 and TRBJ2-7, with D possibly TRBD1 on 6 matching bases. Germline CDR1 is SGHRS and CDR2 is YFSETQ. The CDR3 runs to 15 residues. V lost 4 bases and J lost 2, with 16 bases in between. CDR3 nucleotides: TGCGCCAGCAGCATCCCAACAGGGAACGCCTACGAGCAGTACTTC. This translates into CASSIPTGNAYEQYF.

This chain links TRBV4-2 with TRBJ1-3; 7 nucleotides match TRBD1. Germline assignment: CDR1 LGHNA and CDR2 YNFKEQ. The CDR3 sequence is 19 residues long. V was clipped by 0 bases and J by 0 bases; unmatched bases: 11. As DNA, the CDR3 is TGTGCCAGCAGCCAAGATGGCGGTACAGGGGCCAGCTCTGGAAACACCATATATTTT. Translation gives CASSQDGGTGASSGNTIYF.

This clone was seen just once. J is TRBJ1-5 and V is TRBV6-6, with TRBD1 matching 7 bases. In germline, CDR1 is MNHNY, CDR2 SVGAGI (reference sequence). This CDR3 is built from 14 residues. Trimming took 10 bases from V and 1 from J; bases not matched to a gene: 7. The CDR3 here is CATATGASNQPQHF. The CDR3 DNA reads TGTGCCACTGCTACAGGGGCCAGCAATCAGCCCCAGCATTTT.

V and J are TRBV27 and TRBJ2-1; D is undetermined. The CDR3 has 12 amino acids. Germline V gene sequence: CDR1 MNHEY, CDR2 SMNVEV (reference sequence). V was pared by 5 bases and J by 3 bases, with 5 bases between. CDR3 in DNA: TGTGCCAGCAGTAACAGCTACAATGAGCAGTTCTTC. Translated: CASSNSYNEQFF.

The rearrangement uses TRBV3-1 (or the pseudogene TRBV3-2) and TRBJ2-7; 7 bases match TRBD2. Trimming took 1 base from V and 4 from J; bases not matched to a gene: 7. CDR3 length: 15 residues. Germline V CDR1 and CDR2: LGHDT, YNNKEL (reference sequence). The CDR3 bases are TGTGCCAGCAGCCAAGCCCTCCTAGCGGCATACGAGCAGTACTTC. As protein: CASSQALLAAYEQYF.